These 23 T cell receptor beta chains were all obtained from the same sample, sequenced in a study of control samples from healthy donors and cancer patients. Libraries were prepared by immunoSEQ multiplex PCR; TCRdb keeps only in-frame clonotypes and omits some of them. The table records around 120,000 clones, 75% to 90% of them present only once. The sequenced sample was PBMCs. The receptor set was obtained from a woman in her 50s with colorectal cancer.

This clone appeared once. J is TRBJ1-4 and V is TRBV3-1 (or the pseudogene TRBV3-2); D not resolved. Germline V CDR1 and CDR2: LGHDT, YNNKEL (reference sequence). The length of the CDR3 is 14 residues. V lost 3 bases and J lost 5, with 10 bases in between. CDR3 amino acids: CASSQIGGNEKLFF. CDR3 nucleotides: TGTGCCAGCAGCCAGATAGGTGGGAATGAAAAACTGTTTTTT.

The CDR3 DNA follows: TGCGCCAGCAGCCTGGAAACAGCCCAGAATTCACCCCTCCACTTT. This sequence encodes CASSLETAQNSPLHF. This chain uses TRBV5-1 with TRBJ1-6; D gene unclear. V lost 4 bases to trimming and J lost 7 bases, with 15 bases between them. CDR3 length: 15 residues. In germline, CDR1 is SGHRS, CDR2 YFSETQ.

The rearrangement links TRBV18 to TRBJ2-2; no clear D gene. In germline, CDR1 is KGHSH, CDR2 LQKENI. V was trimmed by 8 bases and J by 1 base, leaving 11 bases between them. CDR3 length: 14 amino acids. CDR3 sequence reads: CASTDRRNTGELFF. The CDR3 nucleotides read TGTGCCAGCACGGATCGGCGGAACACCGGGGAGCTGTTTTTT.

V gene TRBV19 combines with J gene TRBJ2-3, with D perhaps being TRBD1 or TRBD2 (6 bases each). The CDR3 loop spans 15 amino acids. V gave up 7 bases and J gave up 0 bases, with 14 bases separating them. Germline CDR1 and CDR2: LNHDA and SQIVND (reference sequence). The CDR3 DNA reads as TGTGCCAGTACTCTTTTAGGGGGGAGCACAGATACGCAGTATTTT. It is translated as CASTLLGGSTDTQYF.

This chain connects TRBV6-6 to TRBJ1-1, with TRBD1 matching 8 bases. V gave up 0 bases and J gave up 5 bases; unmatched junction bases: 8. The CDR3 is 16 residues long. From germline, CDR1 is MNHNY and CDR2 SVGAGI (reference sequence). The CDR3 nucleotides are TGTGCCAGCAGTTACTCGGGGGACAGGATGGGAACTGAAGCTTTCTTT. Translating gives CASSYSGDRMGTEAFF.

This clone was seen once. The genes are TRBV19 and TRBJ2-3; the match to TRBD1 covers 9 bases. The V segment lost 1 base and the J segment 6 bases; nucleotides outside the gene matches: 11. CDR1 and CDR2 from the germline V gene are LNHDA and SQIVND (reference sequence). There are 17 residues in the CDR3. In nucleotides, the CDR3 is TGTGCCAGTAGTATAGGGACAGGGGTTTGGGTATCGGATACGCAGTATTTT. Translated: CASSIGTGVWVSDTQYF.

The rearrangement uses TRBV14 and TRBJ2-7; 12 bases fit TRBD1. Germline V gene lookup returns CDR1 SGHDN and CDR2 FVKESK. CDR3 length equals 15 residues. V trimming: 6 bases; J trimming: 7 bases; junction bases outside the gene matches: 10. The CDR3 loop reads CASSLGDRGLGEQYF. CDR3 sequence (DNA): TGTGCCAGCAGTCTCGGGGACAGGGGGCTGGGAGAGCAGTACTTC.

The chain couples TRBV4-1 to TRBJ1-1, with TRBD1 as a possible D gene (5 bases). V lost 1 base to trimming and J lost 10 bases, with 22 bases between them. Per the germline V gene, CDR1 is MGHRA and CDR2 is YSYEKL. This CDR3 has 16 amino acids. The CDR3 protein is CASSQAARRGALGAFF. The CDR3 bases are TGCGCCAGCAGCCAAGCTGCCCGTAGGGGAGCACTTGGAGCTTTCTTT.

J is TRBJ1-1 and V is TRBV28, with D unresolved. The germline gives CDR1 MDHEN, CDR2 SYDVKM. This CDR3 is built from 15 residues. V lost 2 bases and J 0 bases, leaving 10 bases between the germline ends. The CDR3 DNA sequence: TGTGCCAGCAGTTTACTCGGTCCACTGAACACTGAAGCTTTCTTT. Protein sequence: CASSLLGPLNTEAFF.

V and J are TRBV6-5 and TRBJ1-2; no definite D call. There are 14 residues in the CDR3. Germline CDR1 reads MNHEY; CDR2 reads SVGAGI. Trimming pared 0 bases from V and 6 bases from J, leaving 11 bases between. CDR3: CASSYSISANGYTF. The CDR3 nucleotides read TGTGCCAGCAGTTACTCGATTTCGGCGAATGGCTACACCTTC.

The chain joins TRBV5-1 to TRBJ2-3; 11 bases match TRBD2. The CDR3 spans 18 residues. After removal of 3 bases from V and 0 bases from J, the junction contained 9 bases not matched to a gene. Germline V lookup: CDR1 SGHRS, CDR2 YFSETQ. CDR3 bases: TGCGCCAGCAGCTCCGGGACTAGCGGCGTATACAGCACAGATACGCAGTATTTT. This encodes CASSSGTSGVYSTDTQYF.

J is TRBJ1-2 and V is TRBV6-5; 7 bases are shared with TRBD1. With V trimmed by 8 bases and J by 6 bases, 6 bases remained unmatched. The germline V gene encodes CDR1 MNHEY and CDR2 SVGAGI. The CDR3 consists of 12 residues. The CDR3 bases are TGTGCCAGCCGGACAGGAATGGATGGCTACACCTTC. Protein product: CASRTGMDGYTF.

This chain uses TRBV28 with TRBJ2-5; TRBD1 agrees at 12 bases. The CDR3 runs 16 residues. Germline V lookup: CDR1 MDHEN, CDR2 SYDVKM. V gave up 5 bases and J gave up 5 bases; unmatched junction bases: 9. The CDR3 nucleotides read TGTGCCAGCAGTCATACCGGGACAGGGGGCGAGGAGACCCAGTACTTC. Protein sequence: CASSHTGTGGEETQYF.

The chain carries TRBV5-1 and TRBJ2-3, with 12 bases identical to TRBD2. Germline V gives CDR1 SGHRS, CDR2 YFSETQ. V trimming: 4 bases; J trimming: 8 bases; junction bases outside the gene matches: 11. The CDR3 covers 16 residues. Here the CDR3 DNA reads TGCGCCAGCAGCAGTGCGCCTAGCGGGGGGGCCTCTACGCAGTATTTT. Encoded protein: CASSSAPSGGASTQYF.

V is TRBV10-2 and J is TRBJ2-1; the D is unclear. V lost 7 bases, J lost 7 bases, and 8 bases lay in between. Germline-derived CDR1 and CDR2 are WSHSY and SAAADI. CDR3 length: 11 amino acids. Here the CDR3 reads CASTQENEQFF. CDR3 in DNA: TGCGCCAGCACTCAAGAAAATGAGCAGTTCTTC.

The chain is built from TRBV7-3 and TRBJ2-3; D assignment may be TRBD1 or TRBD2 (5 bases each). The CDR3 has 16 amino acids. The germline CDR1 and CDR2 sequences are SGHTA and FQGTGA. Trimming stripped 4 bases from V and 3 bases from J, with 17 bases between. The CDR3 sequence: CASSSPPGPRTDTQYF. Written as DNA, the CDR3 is TGTGCCAGCAGCTCCCCCCCGGGGCCGAGGACAGATACGCAGTATTTT.

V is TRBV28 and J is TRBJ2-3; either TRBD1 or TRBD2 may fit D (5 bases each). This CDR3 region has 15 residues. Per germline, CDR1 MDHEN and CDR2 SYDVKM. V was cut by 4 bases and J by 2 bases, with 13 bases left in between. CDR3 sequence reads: CASSSSGPHTDTQYF. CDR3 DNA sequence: TGTGCCAGCAGTTCCTCGGGACCTCACACAGATACGCAGTATTTT.

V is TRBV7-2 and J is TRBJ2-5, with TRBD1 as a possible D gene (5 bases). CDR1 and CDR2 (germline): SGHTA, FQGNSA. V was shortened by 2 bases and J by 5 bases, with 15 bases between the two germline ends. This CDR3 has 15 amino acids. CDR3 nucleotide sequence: TGTGCCAGCAGCTTACCAGGGCTGATTGGTGAGACCCAGTACTTC. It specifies CASSLPGLIGETQYF.

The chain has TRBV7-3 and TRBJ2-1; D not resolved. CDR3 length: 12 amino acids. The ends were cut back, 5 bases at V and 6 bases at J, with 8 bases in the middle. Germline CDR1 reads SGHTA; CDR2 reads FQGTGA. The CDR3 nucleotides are TGTGCCAGCAGCCCTACTTCCAATGAGCAGTTCTTC. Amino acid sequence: CASSPTSNEQFF.

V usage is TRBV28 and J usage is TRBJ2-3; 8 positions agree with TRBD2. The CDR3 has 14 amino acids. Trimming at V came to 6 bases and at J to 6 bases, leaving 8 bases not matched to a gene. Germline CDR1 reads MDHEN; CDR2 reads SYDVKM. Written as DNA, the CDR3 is TGTGCCAGCAGGTTCCCCGGGAGGGCGGATACGCAGTATTTT. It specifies CASRFPGRADTQYF.

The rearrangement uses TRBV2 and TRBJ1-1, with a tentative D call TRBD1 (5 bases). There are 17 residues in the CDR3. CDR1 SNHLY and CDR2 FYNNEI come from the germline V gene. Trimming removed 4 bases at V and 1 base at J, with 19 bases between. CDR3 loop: CASSAPVGVEKNTEAFF. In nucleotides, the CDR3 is TGTGCCAGCAGTGCTCCGGTGGGGGTGGAGAAGAACACTGAAGCTTTCTTT.

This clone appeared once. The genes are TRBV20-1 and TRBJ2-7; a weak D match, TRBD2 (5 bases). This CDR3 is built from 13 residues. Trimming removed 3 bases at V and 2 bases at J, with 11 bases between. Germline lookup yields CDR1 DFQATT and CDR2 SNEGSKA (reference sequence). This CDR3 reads CSASEDLTYEQYF. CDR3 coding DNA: TGCAGTGCTAGTGAGGACTTAACCTACGAGCAGTACTTC.

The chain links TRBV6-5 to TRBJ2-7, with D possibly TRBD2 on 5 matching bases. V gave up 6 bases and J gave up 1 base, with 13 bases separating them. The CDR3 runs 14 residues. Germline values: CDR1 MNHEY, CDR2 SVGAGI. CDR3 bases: TGTGCCAGCAGCGGGATCCGGGGTTCCTACGAGCAGTACTTC. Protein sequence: CASSGIRGSYEQYF.